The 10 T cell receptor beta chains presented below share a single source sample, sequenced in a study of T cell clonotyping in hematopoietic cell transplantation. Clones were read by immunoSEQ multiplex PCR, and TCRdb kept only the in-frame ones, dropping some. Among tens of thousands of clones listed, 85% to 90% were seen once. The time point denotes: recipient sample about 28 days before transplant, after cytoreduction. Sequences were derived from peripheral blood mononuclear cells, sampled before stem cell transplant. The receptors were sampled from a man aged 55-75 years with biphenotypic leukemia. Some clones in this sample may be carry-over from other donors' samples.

Written as DNA, the CDR3 is TGTGCCAGCAGCCCTAGCTCCTACAATGAGCAGTTCTTC. Its translation: CASSPSSYNEQFF. J is TRBJ2-1 and V is TRBV6-5; D ambiguous. This CDR3 is built from 13 residues. CDR1 is MNHEY and CDR2 is SVGAGI in the germline V gene. V shed 6 bases and J shed 0 bases, with 6 bases lying between them.

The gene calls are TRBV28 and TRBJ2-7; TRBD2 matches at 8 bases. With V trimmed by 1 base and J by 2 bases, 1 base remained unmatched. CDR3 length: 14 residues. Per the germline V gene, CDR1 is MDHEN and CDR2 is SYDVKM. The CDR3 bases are TGTGCCAGCAGTTTATCGGGGGGGACCTACGAGCAGTACTTC. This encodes CASSLSGGTYEQYF. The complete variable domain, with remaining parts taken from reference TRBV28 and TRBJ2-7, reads DVKVTQSSRYLVKRTGEKVFLECVQDMDHENMFWYRQDPGLGLRLIYFSYDVKMKEKGDIPEGYSVSREKKERFSLILESASTNQTSMYLCASSLSGGTYEQYFGPGTRLTVT.

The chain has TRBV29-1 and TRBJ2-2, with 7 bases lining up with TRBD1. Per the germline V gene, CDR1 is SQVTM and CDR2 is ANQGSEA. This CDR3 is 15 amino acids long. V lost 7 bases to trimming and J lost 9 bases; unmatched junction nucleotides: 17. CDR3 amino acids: CSARIAGTAQRELFF. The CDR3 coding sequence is TGCAGCGCCCGCATAGCCGGGACAGCTCAAAGGGAGCTGTTTTTT.

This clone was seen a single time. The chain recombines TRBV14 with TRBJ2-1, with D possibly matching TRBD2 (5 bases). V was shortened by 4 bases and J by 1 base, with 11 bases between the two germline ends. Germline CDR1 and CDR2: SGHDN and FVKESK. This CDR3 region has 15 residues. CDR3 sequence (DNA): TGTGCCAGCAGCCTGAGGGTTGGGTCCTACAATGAGCAGTTCTTC. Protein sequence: CASSLRVGSYNEQFF.

The CDR3 DNA reads as TGTGCCAGCAGCGTAAACTCGGGACAGTTCGACGAGCAGTACTTC. As protein: CASSVNSGQFDEQYF. The chain employs TRBV9 and TRBJ2-7; TRBD1 aligns across 7 bases. The CDR3 covers 15 residues. Germline CDR1 reads SGDLS; CDR2 reads YYNGEE. V lost 1 base to trimming and J lost 5 bases; unmatched junction nucleotides: 9. Drawing the rest from reference TRBV9 and TRBJ2-7, the complete variable domain is DSGVTQTPKHLITATGQRVTLRCSPRSGDLSVYWYQQSLDQGLQFLIQYYNGEERAKGNILERFSAQQFPDLHSELNLSSLELGDSALYFCASSVNSGQFDEQYFGPGTRLTVT.

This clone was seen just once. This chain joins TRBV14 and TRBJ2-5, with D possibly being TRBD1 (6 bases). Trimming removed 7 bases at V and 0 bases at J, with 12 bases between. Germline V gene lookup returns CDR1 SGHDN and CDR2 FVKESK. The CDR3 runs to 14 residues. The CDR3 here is CASTAGVDQETQYF. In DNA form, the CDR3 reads TGTGCCAGCACGGCAGGGGTTGACCAAGAGACCCAGTACTTC.

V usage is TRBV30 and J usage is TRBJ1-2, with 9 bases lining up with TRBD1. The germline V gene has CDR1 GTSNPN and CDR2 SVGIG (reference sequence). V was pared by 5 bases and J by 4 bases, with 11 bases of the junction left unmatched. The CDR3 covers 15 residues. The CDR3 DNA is TGTGCCTGGTTCCGGGACAGGGCACTCTCCTATGGCTACACCTTC. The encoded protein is CAWFRDRALSYGYTF.

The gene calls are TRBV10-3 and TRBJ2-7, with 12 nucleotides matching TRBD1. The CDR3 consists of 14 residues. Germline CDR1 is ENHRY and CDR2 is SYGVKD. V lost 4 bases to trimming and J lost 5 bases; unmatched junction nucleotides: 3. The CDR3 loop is CAISAGTGGDEQYF. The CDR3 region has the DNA TGTGCCATCAGTGCCGGGACAGGGGGCGACGAGCAGTACTTC.

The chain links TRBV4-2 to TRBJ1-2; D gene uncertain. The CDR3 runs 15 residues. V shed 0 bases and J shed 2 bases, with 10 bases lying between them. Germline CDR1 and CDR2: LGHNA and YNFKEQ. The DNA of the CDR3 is TGTGCCAGCAGCCAAGAGGGGTTTGCGAACTATGGCTACACCTTC. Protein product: CASSQEGFANYGYTF.

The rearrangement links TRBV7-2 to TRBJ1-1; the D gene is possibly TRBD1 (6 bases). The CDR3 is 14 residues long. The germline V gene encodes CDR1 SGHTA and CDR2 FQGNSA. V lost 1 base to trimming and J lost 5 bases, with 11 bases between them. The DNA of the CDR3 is TGTGCCAGCAGCTTAGGCACAGGGACGACTGAAGCTTTCTTT. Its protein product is CASSLGTGTTEAFF.